Shown below are 8 T cell receptor beta chains from a single sample sequenced in a study of blood T cell repertoires in COVID-19. Clones were read by immunoSEQ multiplex PCR, and TCRdb kept only the in-frame ones, dropping some. Seen here are tens of thousands of clones, about four fifths observed once, and the top ten hold more than 2%. Material for sequencing was peripheral blood. The source is a woman aged 55 to 70 with acute or convalescent COVID-19.

The chain links TRBV6-6 to TRBJ1-4; TRBD1 agrees at 9 bases. The CDR3 is 16 residues long. V gave up 7 bases and J gave up 3 bases; unmatched junction bases: 9. The germline CDR1 and CDR2 sequences are MNHNY and SVGAGI (reference sequence). CDR3 region: CASIPGQGLSNEKLFF. The CDR3 region has the DNA TGTGCCAGCATTCCGGGACAGGGACTCTCTAATGAAAAACTGTTTTTT.

This clone was detected only once. The genes are TRBV19 and TRBJ1-2; possible D gene TRBD1, 6 bases. CDR3 length: 15 amino acids. Trimming removed 7 bases from V and 2 bases from J, with 17 bases in between. The germline CDR1 and CDR2 sequences are LNHDA and SQIVND (reference sequence). CDR3 bases: TGTGCCAGTAAAACCCGGGACACCTCGAACTATGGCTACACCTTC. Encoded protein: CASKTRDTSNYGYTF.

This clone is a singleton in its sample. The rearrangement joins TRBV12-3 or TRBV12-4 to TRBJ1-1, with a tentative D call TRBD1 (6 bases). The CDR3 has 13 residues. V gave up 6 bases and J gave up 1 base, with 9 bases separating them. As DNA, the CDR3 is TGTGCCAGCAGCCGGACAGCGAACACTGAAGCTTTCTTT. This translates into CASSRTANTEAFF.

The chain uses TRBV7-2 and TRBJ1-1; D is undetermined. Germline CDR1 is SGHTA and CDR2 is FQGNSA. Trimming left V 5 bases short and J 1 base short, with 8 bases between. This CDR3 comprises 13 residues. The CDR3 reads CASSVFPNTEAFF. CDR3 DNA: TGTGCCAGCAGCGTCTTTCCGAACACTGAAGCTTTCTTT.

The J gene is TRBJ2-7, the V gene TRBV3-1 (or the pseudogene TRBV3-2); tentatively, D is TRBD1 (6 bases). The CDR3 runs 14 residues. V lost 3 bases and J lost 5, with 14 bases in between. Per germline, CDR1 LGHDT and CDR2 YNNKEL (reference sequence). This CDR3 reads CASSHSDWGHEQYF. Written as DNA, the CDR3 is TGTGCCAGCAGCCACTCAGATTGGGGGCACGAGCAGTACTTC.

The chain employs TRBV7-9 and TRBJ2-3; D is unclear. The CDR3 loop spans 15 amino acids. V shed 5 bases and J shed 0 bases, with 12 bases lying between them. In germline, CDR1 is SEHNR, CDR2 FQNEAQ (reference sequence). This CDR3 is CASSLRPGSTDTQYF. For the CDR3, the DNA is TGTGCCAGCAGCCTGCGGCCCGGGAGCACAGATACGCAGTATTTT.

The rearrangement uses TRBV30 and TRBJ1-5; a possible D gene is TRBD1 (5 bases). CDR1 is GTSNPN, CDR2 SVGIG, per germline (reference sequence). The CDR3 sequence is 13 residues long. V lost 0 bases and J 7 bases, leaving 10 bases between the germline ends. The CDR3 region is CAWSVVRGQPQHF. Written as DNA, the CDR3 is TGTGCCTGGAGTGTAGTTCGGGGGCAGCCCCAGCATTTT.

The chain carries TRBV29-1 and TRBJ1-1, with D possibly being TRBD1 (5 bases). There are 12 residues in the CDR3. The V and J ends lost 4 bases and 5 bases respectively, with 11 bases between them. Per germline, CDR1 SQVTM and CDR2 ANQGSEA. CDR3 loop: CSVGGGRTEAFF. The CDR3 bases are TGCAGCGTTGGTGGGGGGAGGACTGAAGCTTTCTTT.